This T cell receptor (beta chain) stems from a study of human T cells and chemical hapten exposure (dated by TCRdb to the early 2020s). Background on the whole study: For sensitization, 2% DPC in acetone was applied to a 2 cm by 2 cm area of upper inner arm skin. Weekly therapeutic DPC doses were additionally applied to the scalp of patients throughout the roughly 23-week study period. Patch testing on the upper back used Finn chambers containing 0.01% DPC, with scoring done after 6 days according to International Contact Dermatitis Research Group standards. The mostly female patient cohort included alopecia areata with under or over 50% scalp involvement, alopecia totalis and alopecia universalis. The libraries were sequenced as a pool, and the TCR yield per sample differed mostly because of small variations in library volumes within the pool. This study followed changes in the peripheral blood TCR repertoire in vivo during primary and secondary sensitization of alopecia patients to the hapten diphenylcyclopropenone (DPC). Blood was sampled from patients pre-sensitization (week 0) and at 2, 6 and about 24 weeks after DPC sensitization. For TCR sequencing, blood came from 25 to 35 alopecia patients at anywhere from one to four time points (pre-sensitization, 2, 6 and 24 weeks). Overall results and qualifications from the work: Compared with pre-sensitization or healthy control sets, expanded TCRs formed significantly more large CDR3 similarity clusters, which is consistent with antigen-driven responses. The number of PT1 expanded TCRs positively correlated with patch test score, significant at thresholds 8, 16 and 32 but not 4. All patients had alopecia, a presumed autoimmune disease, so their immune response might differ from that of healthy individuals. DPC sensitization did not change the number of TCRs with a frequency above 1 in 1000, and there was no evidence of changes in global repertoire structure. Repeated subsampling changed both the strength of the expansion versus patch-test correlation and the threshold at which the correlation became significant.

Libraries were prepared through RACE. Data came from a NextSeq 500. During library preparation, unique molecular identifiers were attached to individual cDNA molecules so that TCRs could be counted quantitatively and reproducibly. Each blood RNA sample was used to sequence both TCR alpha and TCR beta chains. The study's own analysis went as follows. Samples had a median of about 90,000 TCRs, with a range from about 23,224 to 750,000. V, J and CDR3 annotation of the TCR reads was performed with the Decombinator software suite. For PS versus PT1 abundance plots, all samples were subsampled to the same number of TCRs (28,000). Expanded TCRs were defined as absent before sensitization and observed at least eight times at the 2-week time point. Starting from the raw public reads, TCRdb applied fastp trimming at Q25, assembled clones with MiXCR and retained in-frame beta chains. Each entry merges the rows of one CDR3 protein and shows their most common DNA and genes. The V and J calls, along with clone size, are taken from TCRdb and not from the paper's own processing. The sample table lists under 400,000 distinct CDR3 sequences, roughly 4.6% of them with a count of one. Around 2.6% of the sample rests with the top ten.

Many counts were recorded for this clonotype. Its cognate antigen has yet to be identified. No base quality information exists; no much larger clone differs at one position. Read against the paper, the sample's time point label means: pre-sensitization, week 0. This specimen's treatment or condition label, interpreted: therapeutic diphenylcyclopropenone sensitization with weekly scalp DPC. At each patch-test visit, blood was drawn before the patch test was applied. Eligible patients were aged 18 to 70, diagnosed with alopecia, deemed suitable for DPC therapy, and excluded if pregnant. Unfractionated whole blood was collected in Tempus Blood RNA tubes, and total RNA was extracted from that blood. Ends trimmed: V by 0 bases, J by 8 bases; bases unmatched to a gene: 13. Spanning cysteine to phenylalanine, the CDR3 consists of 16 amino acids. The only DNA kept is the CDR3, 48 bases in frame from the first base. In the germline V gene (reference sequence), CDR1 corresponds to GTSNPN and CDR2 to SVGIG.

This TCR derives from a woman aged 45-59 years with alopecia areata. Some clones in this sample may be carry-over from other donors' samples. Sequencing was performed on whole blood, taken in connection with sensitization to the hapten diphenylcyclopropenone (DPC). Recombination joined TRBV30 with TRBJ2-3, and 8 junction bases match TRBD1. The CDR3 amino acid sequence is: CAWSVQGRGLFPTQYF. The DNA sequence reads TGTGCCTGGAGTGTACAAGGCAGGGGGCTTTTCCCTACGCAGTATTTT.